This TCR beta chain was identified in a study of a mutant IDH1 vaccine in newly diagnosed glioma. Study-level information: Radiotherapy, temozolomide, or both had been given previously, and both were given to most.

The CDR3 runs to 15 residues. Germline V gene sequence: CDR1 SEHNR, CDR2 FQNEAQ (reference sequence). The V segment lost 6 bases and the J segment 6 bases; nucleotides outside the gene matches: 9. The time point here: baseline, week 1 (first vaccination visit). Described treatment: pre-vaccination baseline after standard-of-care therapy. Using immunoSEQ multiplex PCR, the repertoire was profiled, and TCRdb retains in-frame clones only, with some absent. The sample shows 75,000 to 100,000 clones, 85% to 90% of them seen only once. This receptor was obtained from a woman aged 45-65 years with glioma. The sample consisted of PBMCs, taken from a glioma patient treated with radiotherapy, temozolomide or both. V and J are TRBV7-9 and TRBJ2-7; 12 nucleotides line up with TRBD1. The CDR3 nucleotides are TGTGCCAGCAGAAGAGGGACAGGGGGCGTCGGCGAGCAGTACTTC. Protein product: CASRRGTGGVGEQYF.